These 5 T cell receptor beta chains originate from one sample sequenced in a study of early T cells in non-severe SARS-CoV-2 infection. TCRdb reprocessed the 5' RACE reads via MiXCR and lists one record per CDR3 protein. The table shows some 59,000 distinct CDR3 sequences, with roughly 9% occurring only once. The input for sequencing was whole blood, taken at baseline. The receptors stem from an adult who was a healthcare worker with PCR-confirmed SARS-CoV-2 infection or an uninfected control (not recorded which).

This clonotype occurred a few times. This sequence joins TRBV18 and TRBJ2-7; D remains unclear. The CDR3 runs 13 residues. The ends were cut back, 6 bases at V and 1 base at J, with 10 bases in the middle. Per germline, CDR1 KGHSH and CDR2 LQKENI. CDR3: CASSPPSSYEQYF. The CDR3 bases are TGTGCCAGCTCCCCCCCAAGTTCCTACGAGCAGTACTTC.

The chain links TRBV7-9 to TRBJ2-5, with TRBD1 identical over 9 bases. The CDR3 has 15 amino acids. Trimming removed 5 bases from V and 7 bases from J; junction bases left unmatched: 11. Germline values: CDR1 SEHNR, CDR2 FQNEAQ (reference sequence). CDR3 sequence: CASSQNWDREGTQYF. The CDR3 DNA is TGTGCCAGCAGCCAAAACTGGGACAGGGAAGGGACCCAGTACTTC.

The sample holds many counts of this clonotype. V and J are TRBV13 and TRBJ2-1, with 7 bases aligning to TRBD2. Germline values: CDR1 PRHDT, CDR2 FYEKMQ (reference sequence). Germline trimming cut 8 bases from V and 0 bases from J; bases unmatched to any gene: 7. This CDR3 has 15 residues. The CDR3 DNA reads TGTGCCAGCGCTCTGCGGGAGAGCTCCTACAATGAGCAGTTCTTC. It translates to CASALRESSYNEQFF.

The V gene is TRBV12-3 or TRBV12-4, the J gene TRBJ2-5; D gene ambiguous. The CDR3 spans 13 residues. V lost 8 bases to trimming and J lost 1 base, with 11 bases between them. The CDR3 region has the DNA TGTGCCAGCGGGTCGAGGCTCCAAGAGACCCAGTACTTC. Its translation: CASGSRLQETQYF.

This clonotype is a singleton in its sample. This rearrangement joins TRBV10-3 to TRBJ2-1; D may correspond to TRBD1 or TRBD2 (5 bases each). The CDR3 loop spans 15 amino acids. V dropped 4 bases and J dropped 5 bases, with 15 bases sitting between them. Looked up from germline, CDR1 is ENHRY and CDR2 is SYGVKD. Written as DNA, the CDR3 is TGTGCCATCAGTGTGTCTGCAGGGACCCACAATGAGCAGTTCTTC. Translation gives CAISVSAGTHNEQFF.